Sequencing of this T cell receptor beta chain was carried out in a study of T cell responses to AZD1222 COVID-19 vaccine. Germline CDR1 reads SGDLS; CDR2 reads YYNGEE. V dropped 3 bases and J dropped 6 bases, with 15 bases sitting between them. The CDR3 is 14 residues long. TCRdb's copy holds only in-frame clones and misses some; the assay was immunoSEQ multiplex PCR. Of approximately 160,000 clones in the sample, more than 85% are singletons; the top ten hold about 0.9%. Specimen: peripheral blood, collected on day 0 of AZD1222 vaccination. The receptor's source is an adult in good health. The chain carries TRBV9 and TRBJ1-1; no clear D gene. This CDR3 reads CASSAQVSLAEAFF. CDR3 nucleotide sequence: TGTGCCAGCAGCGCACAAGTCTCGTTGGCTGAAGCTTTCTTT. The full variable domain, in which reference TRBV9 and TRBJ1-1 provide the parts outside the CDR3, is DSGVTQTPKHLITATGQRVTLRCSPRSGDLSVYWYQQSLDQGLQFLIQYYNGEERAKGNILERFSAQQFPDLHSELNLSSLELGDSALYFCASSAQVSLAEAFFGQGTRLTVV.